This TCR beta chain is drawn from a study of shared clonotypes between healthy human individuals. The naive CD8 population came from CD45RO-negative cells selected for CCR7, without terminally differentiated effector memory CD45RA+ cells. A remark on this clone: Its specificity is unknown.

Trimming shortened V by 4 bases and J by 2 bases, and 9 bases separated the two germline ends. The germline V gene has CDR1 MNHNS and CDR2 SASEGT. CDR3 length: 14 residues. Study findings and constraints: Shared clonotypes across all four donors exceeded non-shared ones in generation probability. Memory subsets generally showed lower estimated richness than naive subsets. The sharing of roughly 5% of naive CD4 clonotypes was seen across several donors.

Investigators spread the genomic DNA of each subset evenly over several immunoSEQ plates. Clones were read by immunoSEQ multiplex PCR, and TCRdb kept only the in-frame ones, dropping some. The data contain about 2 million clones, about 95% of them singletons. The specimen sequenced was naive CD8+ T cells sorted from blood. The chain recombines TRBV6-1 with TRBJ1-3, with a weak D call TRBD1 (5 bases). The receptor comes from a man between 18 and 29 years old in good health. CDR3 DNA: TGTGCCAGCAGTGGGGGACTGGCTGGAAACACCATATATTTT. It codes for CASSGGLAGNTIYF.